This T cell receptor (beta chain) emerged from a study of T cells in Graves' hyperthyroidism and ophthalmopathy. What was amplified from RNA transcripts were TCR beta CDR3 regions. First-round RT-PCR of the TCR CDR3 relied on the HTBI primer set. TCRdb fed the multiplex PCR reads into MiXCR, producing one record per CDR3 protein. This sample carries about 760,000 distinct CDR3 sequences, roughly a third of them seen once, and the ten largest clones take around a third. CDR3 size: 14 residues. V gave up 7 bases and J gave up 6 bases; unmatched junction bases: 7. The germline CDR1 and CDR2 sequences are SGHTA and FQGNSA.

Sequences were obtained from blood. The receptor was derived from a woman in her forties with Graves' hyperthyroidism. The V gene is TRBV7-2, the J gene TRBJ1-4; TRBD1 matches 8 bases. CDR3 sequence: CASMPRTGYEKLFF. The CDR3 DNA is TGTGCCAGCATGCCAAGGACAGGGTATGAAAAACTGTTTTTT.